These T cell receptor beta chains were read from a single sample in a study of blood T cells in healthy people across ages. TCRdb re-called the 5' RACE reads with MiXCR, one entry per CDR3 protein. This repertoire shows 1.5 million to 2 million distinct CDR3 sequences, around half found once; its top ten account for 2% to 2.5%. The sample consisted of blood. These receptor sequences come from a woman aged 35 to 49 in good health. The CDR3 runs from the conserved cysteine through the conserved F or W. The D gene is left open where the match is weak. The size field is filled for only some rows; it gives once, few, many or a size class.

V gene	clone size	D gene	J gene	CDR3 protein	CDR3 DNA
TRBV5-1	once	TRBD1	TRBJ2-3	CASSSTGTGLDTQYF	TGCGCCAGCAGCTCGACCGGGACAGGGTTAGATACGCAGTATTTT
TRBV6-5	NA	NA	TRBJ2-1	CASSSGLLGNEQFF	TGTGCCAGCAGTTCTGGACTGCTCGGCAATGAGCAGTTCTTC
TRBV9	NA	TRBD2	TRBJ2-1	CASSEAASGFNEQFF	TGTGCCAGCAGCGAGGCGGCTAGCGGGTTCAATGAGCAGTTCTTC
TRBV20-1	NA	NA	TRBJ2-3	CSARGPGYTDTQYF	TGCAGTGCTAGGGGGCCGGGGTACACAGATACGCAGTATTTT
TRBV6-5	few	NA	TRBJ1-2	CASQRGGGYGYTF	TGTGCCAGCCAGAGGGGTGGGGGTTATGGCTACACCTTC
TRBV6-5	NA	NA	TRBJ1-2	CASSSFMGGYTF	TGTGCCAGCAGTTCTTTCATGGGTGGCTACACCTTC
TRBV20-1	NA	TRBD1	TRBJ2-1	CSARHGTGRYNEQFF	TGCAGTGCTAGGCACGGGACAGGCCGATACAATGAGCAGTTCTTC
TRBV24-1	NA	NA	TRBJ2-3	CATSDVHRGGTDTQYF	TGTGCCACCAGTGATGTTCATAGGGGGGGCACAGATACGCAGTATTTT
TRBV4-1	NA	NA	TRBJ2-7	CASGQQESSYEQYF	TGCGCCAGCGGCCAACAGGAGAGCTCCTACGAGCAGTACTTC
TRBV20-1	few	TRBD1	TRBJ2-3	CSAHGLGNRGDTQYF	TGCAGTGCTCACGGGCTAGGGAACAGGGGGGATACGCAGTATTTT
TRBV7-9	NA	NA	TRBJ1-1	CASSPAVLGAATEAFF	TGTGCCAGCAGCCCCGCGGTCCTTGGGGCGGCCACTGAAGCTTTCTTT
TRBV28	NA	NA	TRBJ1-2	CASRKMGYYGYTF	TGTGCCAGCAGAAAGATGGGGTACTATGGCTACACCTTC
TRBV20-1	few	NA	TRBJ1-1	CSAREDRNTEAFF	TGCAGTGCTAGAGAGGACAGGAACACTGAAGCTTTCTTT
TRBV7-2	NA	TRBD1	TRBJ1-4	CASSLSWTGANEKLFF	TGTGCCAGCAGCTTATCTTGGACAGGGGCTAATGAAAAACTGTTTTTT
TRBV28	few	NA	TRBJ2-1	CASSPLRPYNEQFF	TGTGCCAGCAGCCCCCTGCGTCCCTACAATGAGCAGTTCTTC
TRBV27	NA	NA	TRBJ2-3	CASSRSSADTQYF	TGTGCCAGCAGTCGTAGTTCAGCGGATACGCAGTATTTT
TRBV7-9	NA	NA	TRBJ1-2	CASSSRDPTNYGYTF	TGTGCCAGCAGCTCTAGGGATCCCACCAACTATGGCTACACCTTC
TRBV24-1	NA	NA	TRBJ2-6	CATRPQVSGANVLTF	TGTGCCACCAGGCCCCAAGTCTCTGGGGCCAACGTCCTGACTTTC
TRBV6-2/TRBV6-3	many	NA	TRBJ2-4	CASSSPPDIQYF	TGTGCCAGCAGCTCGCCGCCGGACATTCAGTACTTC
TRBV7-2	NA	TRBD2	TRBJ2-1	CASSLALSGGAAEQFF	TGTGCCAGCAGCTTAGCTCTCAGCGGGGGGGCTGCTGAGCAGTTCTTC
TRBV6-5	NA	TRBD1	TRBJ2-1	CASSYSRDREYNEQFF	TGTGCCAGCAGTTACTCCCGGGACAGGGAGTACAATGAGCAGTTCTTC
TRBV20-1	few	TRBD2	TRBJ2-1	CSAREGGSGVFF	TGCAGTGCTAGAGAGGGTGGTAGCGGGGTGTTCTTC
TRBV6-5	NA	NA	TRBJ2-1	CASSYSNYNEQFF	TGTGCCAGCAGTTACTCAAACTACAATGAGCAGTTCTTC
TRBV7-8	few	TRBD1	TRBJ2-7	CASSPSLDRVLAYEQYF	TGTGCCAGCAGCCCCTCCCTCGACAGGGTTCTAGCCTACGAGCAGTACTTC
TRBV7-9	NA	TRBD1	TRBJ2-3	CASSLTGGMTDAQYF	TGTGCCAGCAGTTTGACAGGGGGCATGACAGATGCGCAGTATTTT
TRBV20-1	few	TRBD1	TRBJ2-7	CSAPGTGQYEQYF	TGCAGTGCTCCCGGGACAGGGCAATACGAGCAGTACTTC
TRBV25-1	NA	NA	TRBJ1-3	CASSSGDSGNTIYF	TGTGCCAGCTCCAGTGGGGACTCTGGAAACACCATATATTTT
TRBV4-3	NA	NA	TRBJ2-1	CASSQDTAYLQFF	TGCGCCAGCAGCCAAGATACGGCTTACCTACAGTTCTTC
TRBV20-1	many	NA	TRBJ2-7	CSARQDTYEQYF	TGCAGTGCTAGACAGGACACCTACGAGCAGTACTTC
TRBV7-3	NA	TRBD1	TRBJ2-1	CASSRRTGLGFDEQFF	TGTGCCAGCAGCAGGAGGACAGGGTTGGGTTTTGATGAGCAGTTCTTC
TRBV4-2	NA	TRBD2	TRBJ2-1	CASSQDTTSGGEQFF	TGTGCCAGCAGCCAAGATACGACTAGCGGGGGGGAGCAGTTCTTC
TRBV2	once	NA	TRBJ2-1	CASSEATEQFF	TGTGCCAGCAGTGAGGCGACTGAGCAGTTCTTC
TRBV9	few	NA	TRBJ2-3	CASSVDQGTDRQYF	TGTGCCAGCAGCGTAGACCAAGGCACAGATAGGCAGTATTTT
TRBV18	NA	NA	TRBJ2-4	CASSPVEAVGKNIQYF	TGTGCCAGCTCACCCGTGGAGGCGGTCGGCAAAAACATTCAGTACTTC
TRBV4-3	NA	NA	TRBJ1-4	CACSQVNGEKLFF	TGCGCCTGCAGCCAAGTAAACGGTGAAAAACTGTTTTTT
TRBV4-3	NA	NA	TRBJ1-2	CASSPGATINYGYTF	TGCGCCAGCAGCCCGGGGGCCACGATCAACTATGGCTACACCTTC
TRBV7-2	few	NA	TRBJ2-6	CASSLVGGASGANVLTF	TGTGCCAGCAGCTTAGTGGGGGGCGCGTCTGGGGCCAACGTCCTGACTTTC
TRBV12-3/TRBV12-4	few	NA	TRBJ2-7	CASRTEGALLPQYF	TGTGCCAGCAGAACCGAAGGGGCACTCCTTCCCCAGTACTTC
TRBV4-3	few	NA	TRBJ1-2	CASSQGTAIYGYTF	TGCGCCAGCAGCCAAGGGACAGCGATCTATGGCTACACCTTC
TRBV4-3	NA	NA	TRBJ1-4	CASSQGLGSLIATNEKLFF	TGCGCCAGCAGCCAAGGTCTGGGCAGCCTCATCGCAACTAATGAAAAACTGTTTTTT
TRBV5-1	few	NA	TRBJ1-6	CASRPGTYNSPLHF	TGCGCCAGCAGACCCGGGACCTATAATTCACCCCTCCACTTT
TRBV20-1	NA	NA	TRBJ2-7	CSASTAYEQYF	TGCAGTGCCTCCACCGCCTACGAGCAGTACTTC
TRBV5-1	few	NA	TRBJ1-1	CASSKTPEAFF	TGCGCCAGCAGCAAGACACCTGAAGCTTTCTTT
TRBV4-2	few	NA	TRBJ2-3	CASSQDVSGPSYTQYF	TGTGCCAGCAGCCAAGACGTATCGGGGCCGAGTTACACGCAGTATTTT
TRBV2	NA	NA	TRBJ1-2	CASRAPDSGYTF	TGTGCCAGCAGAGCCCCGGACTCTGGCTACACCTTC